Listed here is a single TCR beta chain. The target antigen is unknown. The record originates from a study of cytomegalovirus exposure and HLA in healthy donors. Notes on the study in general: The authors later found TCR association rates varying by HLA locus, with DRB1 most and HLA-C fewest. In an earlier analysis, in some 500 donors, most V segments appeared productive either ~87% or ~30% of the time.

V lost 2 bases to trimming and J lost 6 bases; unmatched junction nucleotides: 6. CDR3 length: 13 amino acids. CDR1 is SQVTM, CDR2 ANQGSEA, per germline. 60 Vbeta and 13 Jbeta primers were used in PCR. Clones were sequenced by immunoSEQ multiplex PCR, and TCRdb holds only the in-frame ones, with some missing. There are hundreds of thousands of clones in the sample; about 66% occur only once, and approximately 2.5% lies in the top ten. This chain links TRBV29-1 with TRBJ2-7; 8 nucleotides match TRBD2. The specimen sequenced was PBMCs. The clonotype originates from a female donor in good health and CMV-seronegative. The chain's CDR3 is CSVERGSGTEQYF. CDR3 DNA: TGCAGCGTTGAAAGGGGTAGCGGGACCGAGCAGTACTTC.